This T cell receptor beta chain originates from a study of response to subunit inactivated influenza vaccine. Study conclusions and caveats: Only a handful of new T cells, the authors suggested, are recruited with each seasonal influenza vaccination.

V was clipped by 7 bases and J by 2 bases, with 15 bases between them. The CDR3 spans 15 residues. Germline assignment: CDR1 DFQATT and CDR2 SNEGSKA (reference sequence). This clonotype was picked up a small number of times. Its antigen is unidentified. TCRdb re-called the RT-PCR reads through MiXCR, storing one row per CDR3 protein. Here the sample spans approximately 490,000 distinct CDR3 sequences, approximately 7.2% being singletons. The sequenced sample was PBMCs from blood, obtained around 2 years after vaccination. The receptor was derived from a man aged 45-69 years who received an inactivated influenza vaccine. The J gene is TRBJ2-6, the V gene TRBV20-1; D is possibly TRBD2 (5 bases). CDR3 loop: CSVYRPGTGANVLTF. The CDR3 DNA is TGCAGTGTCTACCGTCCGGGGACTGGGGCCAACGTCCTGACTTTC.